These 11 T cell receptor beta chains share one sample of origin, sequenced in a study of blood T cell repertoires in COVID-19. Using immunoSEQ multiplex PCR, the repertoire was profiled, and TCRdb retains in-frame clones only, with some absent. The top ten hold 5.2% of the sample, which has some 40,000 clones, roughly 85% seen once. Sequencing input: peripheral blood. The source of these receptors is a man aged 35-49 years with active COVID-19.

J is TRBJ2-5 and V is TRBV6-5; no reliable D call. V lost 6 bases and J lost 12, with 14 bases in between. This CDR3 has 11 residues. The V gene's germline CDR1 is MNHEY and CDR2 SVGAGI. CDR3 coding DNA: TGTGCCAGCAGCTCCGACACCTTGGAGTACTTC. Amino acids: CASSSDTLEYF.

The chain recombines TRBV29-1 with TRBJ1-1; perhaps TRBD1 as D (6 bases). Per the germline V gene, CDR1 is SQVTM and CDR2 is ANQGSEA. The CDR3 covers 13 residues. Trimming removed 5 bases at V and 2 bases at J, with 12 bases between. In nucleotides, the CDR3 is TGCAGCGTTAAACCGACAGGAAACACTGAAGCTTTCTTT. The encoded protein is CSVKPTGNTEAFF.

The chain links TRBV5-4 to TRBJ2-7; 9 bases are shared with TRBD2. The CDR3 length is 15 residues. The V and J ends lost 9 bases and 0 bases, in that order; junction bases with no gene match: 10. The germline gives CDR1 SGHNT, CDR2 YYREEE (reference sequence). The CDR3 coding sequence is TGTGCCACCACCTCCCGAGCGGGGGGCTCCTACGAGCAGTACTTC. Its translation: CATTSRAGGSYEQYF.

V is TRBV28 and J is TRBJ1-3, with D maybe TRBD1 (5 bases). V shed 3 bases and J shed 3 bases, with 12 bases lying between them. Germline-derived CDR1 and CDR2 are MDHEN and SYDVKM. The CDR3 covers 15 residues. Here the CDR3 reads CASSFNRPFGNTIYF. CDR3 nucleotide sequence: TGTGCCAGCAGTTTTAACAGGCCGTTTGGAAACACCATATATTTT.

This sequence joins TRBV5-1 and TRBJ2-6; 7 positions match TRBD1. The germline V gene encodes CDR1 SGHRS and CDR2 YFSETQ. With V trimmed by 2 bases and J by 3 bases, 2 bases remained unmatched. This CDR3 comprises 15 residues. Here the CDR3 DNA reads TGCGCCAGCAGCTTAACAGGGGTTGGGGCCAACGTCCTGACTTTC. Protein: CASSLTGVGANVLTF.

The chain recombines TRBV13 with TRBJ2-7; the match to TRBD1 covers 8 bases. V gave up 4 bases and J gave up 3 bases; unmatched junction bases: 8. This CDR3 contains 15 residues. CDR1 PRHDT and CDR2 FYEKMQ come from the germline V gene (reference sequence). The CDR3, as DNA: TGTGCCAGCAGCTCAACAGGGGGGATACTCTACGAGCAGTACTTC. It codes for CASSSTGGILYEQYF. Combining the CDR3 with reference TRBV13 and TRBJ2-7 gives the whole variable domain AAGVIQSPRHLIKEKRETATLKCYPIPRHDTVYWYQQGPGQDPQFLISFYEKMQSDKGSIPDRFSAQQFSDYHSELNMSSLELGDSALYFCASSSTGGILYEQYFGPGTRLTVT.

The chain employs TRBV5-1 and TRBJ2-7, with 8 bases aligning to TRBD1. Germline V gene lookup returns CDR1 SGHRS and CDR2 YFSETQ. V lost 5 bases and J lost 0; bases outside the gene matches: 4. This CDR3 spans 14 amino acids. The CDR3 is CASSPGGASYEQYF. Written as DNA, the CDR3 is TGCGCCAGCAGTCCAGGGGGCGCCTCCTACGAGCAGTACTTC.

This sequence joins TRBV28 and TRBJ2-1; 8 bases map to TRBD2. Per germline, CDR1 MDHEN and CDR2 SYDVKM. This CDR3 is built from 15 residues. Losses at the gene ends were 6 bases for V and 8 bases for J; bases not matched to a gene: 12. This CDR3 is CASSLSGGWTHEQFF. For the CDR3, the DNA is TGTGCCAGCAGCCTCAGCGGGGGATGGACCCATGAGCAGTTCTTC.

The chain carries TRBV7-3 and TRBJ1-1; the D gene is possibly TRBD1 (5 bases). CDR3 length: 15 amino acids. V shed 1 base and J shed 6 bases, with 15 bases lying between them. From germline, CDR1 is SGHTA and CDR2 FQGTGA. The chain's CDR3 is CASSLKGQGISEAFF. The DNA of the CDR3 is TGTGCCAGCAGCTTAAAGGGCCAGGGAATATCTGAAGCTTTCTTT.

The chain combines TRBV15 with TRBJ2-7; 8 positions agree with TRBD2. The V and J ends lost 5 bases and 1 base, in that order; junction bases with no gene match: 10. CDR1 and CDR2 (germline): LNHNV, YYDKDF (reference sequence). The CDR3 runs to 16 residues. CDR3 amino acids: CATSAPVSGTSYEQYF. In DNA, the CDR3 is TGTGCCACCAGCGCCCCTGTTAGCGGGACTTCCTACGAGCAGTACTTC.

CDR3 coding DNA: TGTGCCAGCAGTGTAAGGGGGGGGGCGAACACCGGGGAGCTGTTTTTT. Encoded protein: CASSVRGGANTGELFF. The chain has TRBV6-1 and TRBJ2-2, with D maybe TRBD2 (7 bases). The germline CDR1 and CDR2 sequences are MNHNS and SASEGT. The CDR3 consists of 16 residues. Between the trimmed V and J ends, which lost 4 bases and 0 bases, there was a span of 12 bases.